Below, 9 T cell receptor beta chains from the same sample are listed, as sequenced in a study of blood T cell repertoires in COVID-19. Data came from immunoSEQ multiplex PCR; TCRdb stores just in-frame clones and leaves some out. The sample comprises 120,000 to 150,000 clones, 70% to 90% of which are singletons, and 6.2% rests with the top ten. Material: PBMCs or T cells enriched from blood (not recorded which). The source of these receptors is a woman aged 40 to 55 who had recovered from COVID-19.

This chain uses TRBV10-1 with TRBJ1-2; D is unclear. Trimming removed 2 bases at V and 3 bases at J, with 7 bases between. CDR3 size: 13 residues. From germline, CDR1 is WNHNN and CDR2 SYGVQD (reference sequence). CDR3 sequence reads: CASSENRDYGYTF. The CDR3, as DNA: TGCGCCAGCAGTGAGAACAGAGACTATGGCTACACCTTC.

The genes are TRBV25-1 and TRBJ2-1, with D possibly matching TRBD2 (6 bases). V shed 4 bases and J shed 4 bases, with 11 bases lying between them. Per germline, CDR1 MGHDK and CDR2 SYGVNS. CDR3 length equals 14 residues. CDR3 DNA: TGTGCCAGCAGTGTCTACGGGGGTTACAATGAGCAGTTCTTC. Encoded protein: CASSVYGGYNEQFF.

This clone has only one observation. The chain uses TRBV4-1 and TRBJ1-2, with TRBD1 matching over 9 bases. The CDR3 runs to 15 residues. The germline V gene has CDR1 MGHRA and CDR2 YSYEKL. The V segment lost 4 bases and the J segment 7 bases; nucleotides outside the gene matches: 10. This chain's CDR3 is CASSLGTGSKGGYTF. CDR3 DNA sequence: TGCGCCAGCAGCCTAGGGACAGGGTCTAAGGGTGGCTACACCTTC.

The CDR3 loop is CASSLDRGRETQYF. In DNA form, the CDR3 reads TGCGCCAGCAGCCTTGACAGGGGACGGGAGACCCAGTACTTC. The chain employs TRBV4-1 and TRBJ2-5; 8 nucleotides agree with TRBD1. Germline loops: CDR1 MGHRA, CDR2 YSYEKL. This CDR3 contains 14 residues. The V segment lost 4 bases and the J segment 5 bases; nucleotides outside the gene matches: 6.

V and J are TRBV20-1 and TRBJ1-1; D is undetermined. V was clipped by 4 bases and J by 2 bases, with 2 bases between them. The CDR3 covers 10 residues. Per the germline V gene, CDR1 is DFQATT and CDR2 is SNEGSKA (reference sequence). CDR3: CSAINTEAFF. As DNA, the CDR3 is TGCAGTGCTATAAACACTGAAGCTTTCTTT.

This clone was observed once. This chain uses TRBV4-1 with TRBJ1-1; D call uncertain. V lost 1 base and J lost 2, with 11 bases in between. This CDR3 spans 15 amino acids. CDR1 and CDR2 (germline): MGHRA, YSYEKL. The CDR3 is CASSQVRQQNTEAFF. The CDR3 DNA follows: TGCGCCAGCAGCCAAGTAAGACAACAAAACACTGAAGCTTTCTTT.

V gene TRBV10-3 combines with J gene TRBJ2-7, with 13 bases identical to TRBD2. The CDR3 contains 16 residues. The V and J ends lost 6 bases and 2 bases, in that order; junction bases with no gene match: 7. Germline V gene sequence: CDR1 ENHRY, CDR2 SYGVKD. The CDR3 DNA reads as TGTGCCATCAGCGGTTCCGGGACTAGCGGGACCTACGAGCAGTACTTC. This sequence encodes CAISGSGTSGTYEQYF.

The CDR3 is CATSDLPLDRYYGYTF. The CDR3 DNA follows: TGTGCCACCAGTGATTTGCCCCTTGACAGGTACTATGGCTACACCTTC. The chain has TRBV24-1 and TRBJ1-2, with a weak D call TRBD1 (6 bases). Trimming left V 0 bases short and J 3 bases short, with 13 bases between. From germline, CDR1 is KGHDR and CDR2 SFDVKD. This CDR3 has 16 residues.

The V call is TRBV2, the J call TRBJ2-7, with a possible D match to TRBD2 (5 bases). Germline V CDR1 and CDR2: SNHLY, FYNNEI. Between the trimmed V and J ends, which lost 4 bases and 4 bases, there was a span of 11 bases. The CDR3 totals 13 residues. The CDR3 nucleotides read TGTGCCAGCAGTGGGACTGGCGGGTACGAGCAGTACTTC. Its protein product is CASSGTGGYEQYF.